This T cell receptor (beta chain) is from a study of OX40 agonist ivuxolimab in advanced cancers. Whole-study context: Partial responses were observed in three patients, of whom one had hepatocellular carcinoma and two had cutaneous melanoma.

Looked up from germline, CDR1 is SEHNR and CDR2 is FQNEAQ (reference sequence). The CDR3 loop spans 15 amino acids. V lost 0 bases, J lost 8 bases, and 16 bases lay in between. Study conclusions and caveats: Among expanded peripheral T cells, antigen specificity went undetermined.

Repertoires were generated with immunoSEQ multiplex PCR, while TCRdb's copy carries only in-frame clones and drops some. In the table there are tens of thousands of clones, roughly 87% of which are singletons. Worth noting for this clone: Antigen: not known.

The gene calls are TRBV7-9 and TRBJ1-2, with D tentatively TRBD1 (6 bases). The sequence came from an adult with an advanced solid tumor such as melanoma, head and neck, liver or kidney cancer. Sequencing used CD4+ or CD8+ T cells sorted from blood, obtained in a trial of the OX40 agonist ivuxolimab. The CDR3 spells CASSLARQVPGGYTF. The DNA for the CDR3 is TGTGCCAGCAGCTTAGCGCGACAGGTTCCGGGAGGCTACACCTTC.